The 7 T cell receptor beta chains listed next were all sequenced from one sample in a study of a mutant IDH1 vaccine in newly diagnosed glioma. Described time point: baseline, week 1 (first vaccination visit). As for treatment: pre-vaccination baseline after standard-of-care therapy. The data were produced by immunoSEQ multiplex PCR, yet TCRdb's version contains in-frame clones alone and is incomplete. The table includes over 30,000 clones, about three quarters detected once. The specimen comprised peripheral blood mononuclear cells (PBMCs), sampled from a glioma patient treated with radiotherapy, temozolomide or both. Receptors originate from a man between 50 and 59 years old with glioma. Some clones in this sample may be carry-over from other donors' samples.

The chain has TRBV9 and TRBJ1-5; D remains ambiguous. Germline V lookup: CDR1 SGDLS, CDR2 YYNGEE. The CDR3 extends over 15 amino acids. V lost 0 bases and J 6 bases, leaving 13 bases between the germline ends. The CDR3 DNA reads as TGTGCCAGCAGCGTAGCAGCCGGGGTGGGTCAGCCCCAGCATTTT. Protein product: CASSVAAGVGQPQHF.

In DNA, the CDR3 is TGCAGTGCTAGAGAGGACAGTGAAGCTTTCTTT. Translation gives CSAREDSEAFF. The chain links TRBV20-1 to TRBJ1-1; possible D gene TRBD1, 6 bases. Germline CDR1 is DFQATT and CDR2 is SNEGSKA (reference sequence). Between the trimmed V and J ends, which lost 0 bases and 7 bases, there was a span of 6 bases. The length of the CDR3 is 11 residues.

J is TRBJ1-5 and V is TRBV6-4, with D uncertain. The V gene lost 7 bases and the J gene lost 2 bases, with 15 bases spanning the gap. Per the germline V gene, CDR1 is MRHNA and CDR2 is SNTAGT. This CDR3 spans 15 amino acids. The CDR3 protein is CASIDSRDCNQPQHF. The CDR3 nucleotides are TGTGCCAGCATCGACTCAAGGGATTGCAATCAGCCCCAGCATTTT.

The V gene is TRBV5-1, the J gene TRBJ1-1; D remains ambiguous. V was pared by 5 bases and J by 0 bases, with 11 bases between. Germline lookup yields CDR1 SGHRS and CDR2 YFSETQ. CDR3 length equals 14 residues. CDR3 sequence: CASRSGGLNTEAFF. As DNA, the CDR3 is TGCGCCAGCAGGTCGGGAGGCCTGAACACTGAAGCTTTCTTT. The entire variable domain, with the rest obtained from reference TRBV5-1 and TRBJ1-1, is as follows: KAGVTQTPRYLIKTRGQQVTLSCSPISGHRSVSWYQQTPGQGLQFLFEYFSETQRNKGNFPGRFSGRQFSNSRSEMNVSTLELGDSALYLCASRSGGLNTEAFFGQGTRLTVV.

CDR3 residues: CASSSTRGQYTNTDTQYF. In nucleotides, the CDR3 is TGTGCCAGCAGCTCCACGAGAGGCCAGTACACCAACACAGATACGCAGTATTTT. The J gene is TRBJ2-3, the V gene TRBV13; D gene uncertain. The CDR3 contains 18 residues. In germline, CDR1 is PRHDT, CDR2 FYEKMQ (reference sequence). V was shortened by 4 bases and J by 2 bases, with 22 bases between the two germline ends.

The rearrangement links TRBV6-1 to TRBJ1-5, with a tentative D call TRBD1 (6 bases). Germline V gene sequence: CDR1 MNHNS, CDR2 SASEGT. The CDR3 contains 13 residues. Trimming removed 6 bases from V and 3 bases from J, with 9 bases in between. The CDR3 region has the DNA TGTGCCAGCAGCAACAGGGACAATCAGCCCCAGCATTTT. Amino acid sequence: CASSNRDNQPQHF.

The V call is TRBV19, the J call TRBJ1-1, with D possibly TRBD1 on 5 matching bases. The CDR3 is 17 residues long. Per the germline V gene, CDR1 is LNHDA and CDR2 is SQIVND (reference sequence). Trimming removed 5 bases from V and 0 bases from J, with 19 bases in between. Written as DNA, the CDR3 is TGTGCCAGTAGTGTTCTTGGGGGGTCGATAATGAACACTGAAGCTTTCTTT. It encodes CASSVLGGSIMNTEAFF.